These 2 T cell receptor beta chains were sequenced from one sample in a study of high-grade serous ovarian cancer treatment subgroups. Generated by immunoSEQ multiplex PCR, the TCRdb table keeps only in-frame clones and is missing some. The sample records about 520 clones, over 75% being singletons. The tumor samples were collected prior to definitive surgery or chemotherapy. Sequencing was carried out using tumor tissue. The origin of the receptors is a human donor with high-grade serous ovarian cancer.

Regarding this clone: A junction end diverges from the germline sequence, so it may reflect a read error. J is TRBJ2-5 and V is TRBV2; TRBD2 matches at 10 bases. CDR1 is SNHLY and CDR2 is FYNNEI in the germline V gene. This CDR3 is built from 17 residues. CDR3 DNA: TGTGCCAGCAGTGAAGAAGCGGGAGGGCCGCACCAGGAGACCCAGTACTTC. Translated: CASSEEAGGPHQETQYF.

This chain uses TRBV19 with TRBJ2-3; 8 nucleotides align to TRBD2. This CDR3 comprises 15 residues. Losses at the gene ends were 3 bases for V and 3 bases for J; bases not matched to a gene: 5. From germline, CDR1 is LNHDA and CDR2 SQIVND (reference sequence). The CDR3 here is CASSMGGLETDTQYF. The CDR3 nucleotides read TGTGCCAGTAGTATGGGGGGACTAGAAACAGATACGCAGTATTTT.